The 17 T cell receptor beta chains listed next were all sequenced from one sample in a study of blood T cell repertoires in COVID-19 (TCRdb year 2020). The protocol used for the library was the immunoSEQ multiplex PCR assay. TCRdb took this table from immuneACCESS and kept in-frame rearrangements with V and J called. Such tables lack part of the clones; where checked against another copy, unresolved V genes explain under half of the gap, and the rest is unexplained. The sample table shows around 230,000 clones, and around 90% are seen once. The ten largest clones represent approximately 7.5% of the sample. The sequenced sample was peripheral blood. The receptors come from a man in his sixties who had recovered from COVID-19.

This chain uses TRBV20-1 with TRBJ1-5; D is possibly TRBD1 (6 bases). This CDR3 has 18 residues. Germline V gene data show CDR1 as DFQATT and CDR2 as SNEGSKA (reference sequence). V dropped 3 bases and J dropped 6 bases, with 27 bases sitting between them. The CDR3 reads CSASSTGKGPRVGQPQHF. The CDR3 nucleotides read TGCAGTGCTAGTAGTACAGGGAAGGGACCCCGTGTGGGTCAGCCCCAGCATTTT.

This chain connects TRBV11-2 to TRBJ1-4, with D uncertain. Germline CDR1 is SGHAT and CDR2 is FQNNGV. CDR3 length equals 15 residues. Trimming took off 3 bases at V and 1 base at J, with 9 bases between the two ends. DNA for the CDR3: TGTGCCAGCAGCTTCGAGGGTTTAACTAATGAAAAACTGTTTTTT. This gives the protein CASSFEGLTNEKLFF.

V is TRBV27 and J is TRBJ2-1; 9 nucleotides agree with TRBD1. Germline loops: CDR1 MNHEY, CDR2 SMNVEV (reference sequence). This CDR3 comprises 15 residues. Germline trimming cut 3 bases from V and 2 bases from J; bases unmatched to any gene: 2. The CDR3 DNA reads as TGTGCCAGCAGTTTGGACAGGGGTACCTACAATGAGCAGTTCTTC. The encoded protein is CASSLDRGTYNEQFF.

V and J are TRBV6-2 or TRBV6-3 and TRBJ1-4, with D possibly being TRBD1 (6 bases). The germline V gene encodes CDR1 MNHEY and CDR2 SVGEGT. This CDR3 has 13 residues. V lost 5 bases, J lost 10 bases, and 14 bases lay in between. CDR3 loop: CASSQGFSGKLFF. CDR3 DNA: TGTGCCAGCAGTCAGGGGTTTTCGGGAAAACTGTTTTTT.

This chain joins TRBV5-1 and TRBJ2-1; 7 bases fit TRBD1. Per germline, CDR1 SGHRS and CDR2 YFSETQ. Trimming cost V 0 bases and J 5 bases; bases outside gene matches: 8. This CDR3 has 16 amino acids. DNA of the CDR3: TGCGCCAGCAGCTTGGCGACAGGGATCGCAAACAATGAGCAGTTCTTC. Protein: CASSLATGIANNEQFF.

This clone appeared once. The V call is TRBV12-5, the J call TRBJ2-2; unclear D gene. CDR3 length: 14 residues. CDR1 LGHNT and CDR2 FRNRAP come from the germline V gene. The V and J ends lost 7 bases and 1 base respectively, with 10 bases between them. DNA for the CDR3: TGTGCTAGTGCCGGTGGAGTGAACACCGGGGAGCTGTTTTTT. This encodes CASAGGVNTGELFF.

This clone was detected only a few times. At the DNA level, this CDR3 is encoded by other sequences in the same sample as well. The V gene is TRBV5-1, the J gene TRBJ1-1; 9 bases fit TRBD1. Germline values: CDR1 SGHRS, CDR2 YFSETQ. The CDR3 loop spans 14 amino acids. The ends lost 3 bases at V and 1 base at J; junction bases unmatched: 1. The CDR3 sequence: CASSSGQGNTEAFF. The CDR3 region has the DNA TGCGCCAGCAGCTCGGGACAGGGGAACACTGAAGCTTTCTTT.

This chain uses TRBV5-1 with TRBJ1-3, with 9 bases matching TRBD1. Germline CDR1 is SGHRS and CDR2 is YFSETQ. The trim removed 4 bases at V and 0 bases at J, leaving 5 bases unmatched. The CDR3 extends over 16 amino acids. The CDR3 nucleotides read TGCGCCAGCAGCCCCGGGGACAGGGACTCTGGAAACACCATATATTTT. Translated: CASSPGDRDSGNTIYF.

The rearrangement links TRBV19 to TRBJ1-4, with a tentative D call TRBD1 (6 bases). From germline, CDR1 is LNHDA and CDR2 SQIVND (reference sequence). The CDR3 is 15 amino acids. V was trimmed by 4 bases and J by 14 bases, leaving 23 bases between them. The CDR3 nucleotides read TGTGCCAGTAGTACGACAGGTGGATTCAGGGGCACCCTGTTTTTT. It translates to CASSTTGGFRGTLFF.

J is TRBJ2-7 and V is TRBV18; 11 bases align to TRBD2. The junction had 19 bases not matched to a gene; V was cut back by 2 bases and J by 7 bases. Germline V gives CDR1 KGHSH, CDR2 LQKENI. This CDR3 spans 19 amino acids. CDR3 loop: CASSPTYRLAGPHPWEQYF. CDR3 coding DNA: TGTGCCAGCTCACCAACGTACCGACTAGCGGGGCCCCACCCTTGGGAGCAGTACTTC.

This clone was seen once. The chain employs TRBV27 and TRBJ2-5; 7 positions match TRBD2. The V gene end was trimmed by 3 bases and the J gene end by 0 bases; junction bases not matched to a gene: 10. This CDR3 has 17 residues. Germline CDR1 reads MNHEY; CDR2 reads SMNVEV (reference sequence). The DNA of the CDR3 is TGTGCCAGCAGTTTGTTTCCCGGCGGGGGTAACCAAGAGACCCAGTACTTC. Protein: CASSLFPGGGNQETQYF.

This sequence joins TRBV19 and TRBJ2-3, with a tentative D call TRBD2 (7 bases). Trimming pared 8 bases from V and 6 bases from J, leaving 21 bases between. Germline CDR1 LNHDA, CDR2 SQIVND (reference sequence). There are 15 residues in the CDR3. As DNA, the CDR3 is TGTGCCAGTGCAACTTACGGGGGGCCACCGGATACGCAGTATTTT. Encoded protein: CASATYGGPPDTQYF.

This chain connects TRBV7-2 to TRBJ2-3; D is perhaps TRBD1 (6 bases). Per the germline V gene, CDR1 is SGHTA and CDR2 is FQGNSA. Trimming left V 5 bases short and J 0 bases short, with 12 bases between. The CDR3 contains 15 residues. In DNA form, the CDR3 reads TGTGCCAGCAGCCGCCCGGGACAAAGCACAGATACGCAGTATTTT. This codes for CASSRPGQSTDTQYF.

The chain combines TRBV5-8 with TRBJ1-2; D is possibly TRBD1 (5 bases). CDR1 SGHTS and CDR2 YDEGEE come from the germline V gene. Trimming took off 4 bases at V and 1 base at J, with 11 bases between the two ends. This CDR3 contains 14 residues. CDR3 sequence: CASSMRDGNYGYTF. The CDR3 DNA is TGTGCCAGCAGCATGCGGGACGGTAACTATGGCTACACCTTC.

This chain joins TRBV9 and TRBJ2-6, with 9 bases fitting TRBD1. The CDR3 loop spans 19 amino acids. CDR1 is SGDLS, CDR2 YYNGEE, per germline. J gave up 0 bases and V 2 bases, and 9 bases lay outside the gene matches. The CDR3 DNA sequence: TGTGCCAGCAGCGTTAAGGGACAGGGCCTCCACTCTGGGGCCAACGTCCTGACTTTC. It encodes CASSVKGQGLHSGANVLTF.

The chain combines TRBV19 with TRBJ1-5; maybe TRBD1 (5 bases). Looked up from germline, CDR1 is LNHDA and CDR2 is SQIVND (reference sequence). V lost 8 bases, J lost 7 bases, and 15 bases lay in between. This CDR3 region has 13 residues. CDR3: CASVGRGHQPQHF. In DNA, the CDR3 is TGTGCCAGTGTAGGAAGGGGCCACCAGCCCCAGCATTTT.

The CDR3 DNA reads TGTGCCAGCAGTTTGGCGGCCCCGGGAGGTGGCTACACCTTC. It encodes CASSLAAPGGGYTF. The rearrangement joins TRBV28 to TRBJ1-2; D uncertain. Germline V gene lookup returns CDR1 MDHEN and CDR2 SYDVKM. The germline V and J ends were trimmed by 3 bases and 7 bases, with 15 bases remaining between them. CDR3 length: 14 amino acids.